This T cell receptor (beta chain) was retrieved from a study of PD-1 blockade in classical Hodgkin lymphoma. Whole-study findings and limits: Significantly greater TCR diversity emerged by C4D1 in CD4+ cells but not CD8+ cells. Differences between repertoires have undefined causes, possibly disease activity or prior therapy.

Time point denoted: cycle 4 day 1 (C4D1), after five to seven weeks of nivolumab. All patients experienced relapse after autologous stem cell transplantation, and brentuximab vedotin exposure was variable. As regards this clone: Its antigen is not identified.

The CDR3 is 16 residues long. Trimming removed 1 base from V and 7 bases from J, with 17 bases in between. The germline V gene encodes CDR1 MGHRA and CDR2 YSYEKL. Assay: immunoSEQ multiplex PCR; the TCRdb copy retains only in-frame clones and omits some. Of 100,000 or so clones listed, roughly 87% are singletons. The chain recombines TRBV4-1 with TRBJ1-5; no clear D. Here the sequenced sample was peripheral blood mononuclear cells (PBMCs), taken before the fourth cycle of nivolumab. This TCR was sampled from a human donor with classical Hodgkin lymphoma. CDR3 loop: CASSQGQDPRRQPQHF. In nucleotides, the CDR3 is TGCGCCAGCAGCCAAGGGCAGGACCCCAGGCGGCAGCCCCAGCATTTT.